These 12 T cell receptor beta chains originate from one sample sequenced in a study of T cells after yellow fever vaccination. TCRdb used MiXCR to reprocess the 5' RACE reads, holding one entry per CDR3 protein. The sample has roughly 94,000 distinct CDR3 sequences, more than 7.5% seen once. This specimen was CD8+ T cells not binding an NS4B(214-222) dextramer, sorted from PBMCs, taken roughly 15 days after the first yellow fever vaccination. These receptor sequences come from a man younger than 35 who received the YFV17D yellow fever vaccine.

This clonotype was counted a few times. The V call is TRBV18, the J call TRBJ1-2, with D tentatively TRBD1 (6 bases). V was shortened by 6 bases and J by 8 bases, with 16 bases between the two germline ends. The CDR3 is 13 amino acids. CDR1 is KGHSH and CDR2 is LQKENI in the germline V gene. DNA of the CDR3: TGTGCCAGCTCGCCTAGGGACATTCGCGGCTACACCTTC. Protein sequence: CASSPRDIRGYTF.

This clonotype was recorded a few times. The J gene is TRBJ2-1, the V gene TRBV5-5; no clear D. V was shortened by 5 bases and J by 0 bases, with 12 bases between the two germline ends. CDR1 is SGHKS and CDR2 is YYEKEE in the germline V gene (reference sequence). CDR3 length: 15 residues. CDR3 nucleotides: TGTGCCAGCAGTTGGACGTTGGTCTCCTACAATGAGCAGTTCTTC. Translating it yields CASSWTLVSYNEQFF.

The chain has TRBV27 and TRBJ2-1, with D perhaps assigned TRBD1 or TRBD2 (5 bases each). The CDR3 has 15 amino acids. V shed 6 bases and J shed 1 base, with 13 bases lying between them. Germline loops: CDR1 MNHEY, CDR2 SMNVEV (reference sequence). The DNA for the CDR3 is TGTGCCAGCAGGGTGGGGGAGACATCCTACAATGAGCAGTTCTTC. This encodes CASRVGETSYNEQFF.

V and J are TRBV7-2 and TRBJ2-1, with 7 bases identical to TRBD1. The V and J ends lost 5 bases and 6 bases, in that order; junction bases with no gene match: 7. In germline, CDR1 is SGHTA, CDR2 FQGNSA. The CDR3 length is 14 residues. CDR3 DNA: TGTGCCAGCAGCACGAAGACAGGGTTCAATGAGCAGTTCTTC. This codes for CASSTKTGFNEQFF.

V gene TRBV30 combines with J gene TRBJ2-1; maybe TRBD1 (5 bases). In germline, CDR1 is GTSNPN, CDR2 SVGIG (reference sequence). CDR3 length: 11 amino acids. Trimming removed 5 bases at V and 8 bases at J, with 10 bases between. The chain's CDR3 is CAWGRTYEQFF. The CDR3 region has the DNA TGTGCCTGGGGACGGACATATGAGCAGTTCTTC.

This clonotype showed up just a few times. CDR3 coding DNA: TGTGCCAGCTCAATGGGCTACGAGCAGTACGTC. Protein product: CASSMGYEQYV. The chain couples TRBV12-3 or TRBV12-4 to TRBJ2-7, with unresolved D. The CDR3 has 11 amino acids. Between the trimmed V and J ends, which lost 8 bases and 3 bases, there was a span of 8 bases.

V gene TRBV19 combines with J gene TRBJ2-3; 12 bases match TRBD2. Germline V gene data show CDR1 as LNHDA and CDR2 as SQIVND (reference sequence). The CDR3 is 14 amino acids. The V gene end was trimmed by 9 bases and the J gene end by 6 bases; junction bases not matched to a gene: 7. The CDR3 DNA sequence: TGTGCCAGCCAGACTAGCGGGGGAGCGGATACGCAGTATTTT. It yields the protein CASQTSGGADTQYF.

This sequence joins TRBV6-2 or TRBV6-3 and TRBJ2-7; 9 bases fit TRBD1. There are 14 residues in the CDR3. Per germline, CDR1 MNHEY and CDR2 SVGEGT. V trimming: 6 bases; J trimming: 1 base; junction bases outside the gene matches: 4. CDR3 sequence reads: CASSWGQGSYEQYV. Here the CDR3 DNA reads TGTGCCAGCAGCTGGGGACAGGGATCCTACGAGCAGTACGTC.

The J gene is TRBJ2-5, the V gene TRBV7-6, with TRBD2 matching over 11 bases. Germline V gene sequence: CDR1 SGHVS, CDR2 FNYEAQ. Germline trimming cut 5 bases from V and 2 bases from J; bases unmatched to any gene: 13. The CDR3 is made up of 18 amino acids. The CDR3, as DNA: TGTGCCAGCAGCCCCGGGGTAGCGGGGGGGCCGAGGCAAGAGACCCAGTACTTC. This sequence encodes CASSPGVAGGPRQETQYF. Drawing the rest from reference TRBV7-6 and TRBJ2-5, the complete variable domain is GAGVSQSPRYKVTKRGQDVALRCDPISGHVSLYWYRQALGQGPEFLTYFNYEAQQDKSGLPNDRFSAERPEGSISTLTIQRTEQRDSAMYRCASSPGVAGGPRQETQYFGPGTRLLVL.

The rearrangement joins TRBV5-5 to TRBJ2-2; 7 bases are shared with TRBD1. Germline lookup yields CDR1 SGHKS and CDR2 YYEKEE (reference sequence). Unmatched junction bases numbered 6, after V lost 0 bases and J lost 7 bases. The length of the CDR3 is 15 residues. The CDR3 DNA reads TGTGCCAGCAGCTTGGTACAGGGGATAGGCGGGGAGCTGTTTTTT. This codes for CASSLVQGIGGELFF.

The rearrangement links TRBV29-1 to TRBJ2-7; 10 nucleotides align to TRBD2. CDR1 and CDR2 from the germline V gene are SQVTM and ANQGSEA. J lost 2 bases, V lost 1 base, and 5 bases had no gene match. The CDR3 loop spans 15 amino acids. CDR3 DNA: TGCAGCGTTGAAGGCGGGACTAGCGAGACCTACGAGCAGTACTTC. Translating it yields CSVEGGTSETYEQYF.

The V and J genes are TRBV12-3 or TRBV12-4 and TRBJ2-2; D unclear. V was trimmed by 8 bases and J by 0 bases, leaving 10 bases between them. The CDR3 totals 14 residues. As DNA, the CDR3 is TGTGCCAGCTCCTTTGCGACGAACACCGGGGAGCTGTTTTTT. It encodes CASSFATNTGELFF.